This section outlines one T cell receptor beta chain sequence together with its context. The data belong to a study of blood T cell repertoires in COVID-19. At the level of the study: Specimens from acute and convalescent COVID-19 originated in the United States, Italy and Spain. In each case, the material was cDNA or gDNA derived from T cells, B-cell-depleted T cells, or PBMCs.

The germline CDR1 and CDR2 sequences are SGHAT and FQNNGV. The CDR3 consists of 17 residues. V was cut by 7 bases and J by 1 base, with 22 bases left in between. Using immunoSEQ multiplex PCR, the repertoire was profiled, and TCRdb retains in-frame clones only, with some absent. Of around 350,000 clones in the sample, roughly 86% were seen once. The clonotype was recovered from a human donor in a cohort sampled during active COVID-19. This rearrangement joins TRBV11-2 to TRBJ2-5; TRBD2 might be the D (5 bases). Sequencing input: peripheral blood. The CDR3 DNA sequence: TGTGCCAGCACCCCTAGGCTGAGGGCGACCCGCCAAGAGACCCAGTACTTC. Translated, it gives CASTPRLRATRQETQYF. The full variable domain, completed using reference TRBV11-2 and TRBJ2-5, is EAGVAQSPRYKIIEKRQSVAFWCNPISGHATLYWYQQILGQGPKLLIQFQNNGVVDDSQLPKDRFSAERLKGVDSTLKIQPAKLEDSAVYLCASTPRLRATRQETQYFGPGTRLLVL.